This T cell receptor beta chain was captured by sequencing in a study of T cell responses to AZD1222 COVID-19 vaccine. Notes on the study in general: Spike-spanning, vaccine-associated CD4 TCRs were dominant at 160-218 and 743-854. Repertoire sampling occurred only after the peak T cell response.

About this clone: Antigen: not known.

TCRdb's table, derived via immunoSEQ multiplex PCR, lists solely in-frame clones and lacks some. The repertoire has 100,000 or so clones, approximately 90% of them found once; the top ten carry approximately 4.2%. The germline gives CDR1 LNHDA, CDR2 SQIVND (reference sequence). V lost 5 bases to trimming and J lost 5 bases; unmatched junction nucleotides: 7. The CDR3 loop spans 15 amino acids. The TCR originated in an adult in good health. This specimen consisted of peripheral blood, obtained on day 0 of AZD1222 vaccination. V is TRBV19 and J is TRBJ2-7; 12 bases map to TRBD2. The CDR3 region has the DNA TGTGCCAGTAGTCTGACTAGCGGGGGATTTAACGAGCAGTACTTC. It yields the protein CASSLTSGGFNEQYF.